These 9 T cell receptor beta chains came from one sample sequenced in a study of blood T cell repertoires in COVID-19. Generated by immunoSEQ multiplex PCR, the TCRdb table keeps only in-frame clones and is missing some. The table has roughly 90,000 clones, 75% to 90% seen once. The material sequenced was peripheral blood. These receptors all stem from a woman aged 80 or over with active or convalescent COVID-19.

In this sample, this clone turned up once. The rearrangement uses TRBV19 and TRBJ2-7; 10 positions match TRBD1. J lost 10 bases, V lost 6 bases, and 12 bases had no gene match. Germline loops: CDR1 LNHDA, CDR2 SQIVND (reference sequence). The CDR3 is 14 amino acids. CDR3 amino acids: CASSTGTGDYGQYF. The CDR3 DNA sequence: TGTGCCAGTAGCACCGGGACAGGGGATTACGGACAGTACTTC. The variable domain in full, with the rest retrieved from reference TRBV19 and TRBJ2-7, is DGGITQSPKYLFRKEGQNVTLSCEQNLNHDAMYWYRQDPGQGLRLIYYSQIVNDFQKGDIAEGYSVSREKKESFPLTVTSAQKNPTAFYLCASSTGTGDYGQYFGPGTRLTVT.

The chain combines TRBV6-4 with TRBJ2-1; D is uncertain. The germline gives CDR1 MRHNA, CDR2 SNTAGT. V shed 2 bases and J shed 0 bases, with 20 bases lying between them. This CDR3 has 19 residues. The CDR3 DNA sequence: TGTGCCAGCAGTGACGAGGTCGCGTTTAAGCTTAACTCCTACAATGAGCAGTTCTTC. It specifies CASSDEVAFKLNSYNEQFF.

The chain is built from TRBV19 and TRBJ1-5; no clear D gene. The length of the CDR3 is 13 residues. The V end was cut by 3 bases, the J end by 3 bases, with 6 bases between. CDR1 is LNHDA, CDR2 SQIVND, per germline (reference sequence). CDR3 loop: CASSIRDNQPQHF. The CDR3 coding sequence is TGTGCCAGTAGTATTAGAGACAATCAGCCCCAGCATTTT.

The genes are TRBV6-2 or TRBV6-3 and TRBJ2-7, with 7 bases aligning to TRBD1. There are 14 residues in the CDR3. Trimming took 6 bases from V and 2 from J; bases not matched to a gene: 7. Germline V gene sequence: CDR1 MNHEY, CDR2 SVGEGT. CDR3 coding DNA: TGTGCCAGCAGCCCCGACAGGGTAACCTACGAGCAGTACTTC. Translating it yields CASSPDRVTYEQYF.

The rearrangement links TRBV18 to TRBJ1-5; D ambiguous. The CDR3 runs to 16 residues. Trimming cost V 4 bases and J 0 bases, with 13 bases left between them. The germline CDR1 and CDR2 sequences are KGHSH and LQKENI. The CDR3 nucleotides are TGTGCCAGCTCACAAAGCAGCGCCAATAGCAATCAGCCCCAGCATTTT. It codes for CASSQSSANSNQPQHF.

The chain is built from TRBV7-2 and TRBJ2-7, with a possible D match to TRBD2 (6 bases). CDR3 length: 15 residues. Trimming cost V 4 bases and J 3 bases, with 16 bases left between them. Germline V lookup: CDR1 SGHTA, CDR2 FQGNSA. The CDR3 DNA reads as TGTGCCAGCAGCTCCCGGGGAGGAAATGTCTACGAGCAGTACTTC. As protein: CASSSRGGNVYEQYF.

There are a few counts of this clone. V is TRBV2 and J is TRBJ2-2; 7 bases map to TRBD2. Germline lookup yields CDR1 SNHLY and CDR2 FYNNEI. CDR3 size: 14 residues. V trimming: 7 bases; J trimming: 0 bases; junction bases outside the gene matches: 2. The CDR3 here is CASIGTTNTGELFF. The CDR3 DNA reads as TGTGCCAGCATAGGGACTACGAACACCGGGGAGCTGTTTTTT.

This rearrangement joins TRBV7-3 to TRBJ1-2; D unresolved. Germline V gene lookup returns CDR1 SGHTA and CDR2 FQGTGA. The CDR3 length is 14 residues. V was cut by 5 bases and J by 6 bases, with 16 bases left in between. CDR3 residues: CASSLAGSMDGYTF. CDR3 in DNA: TGTGCCAGCAGCCTAGCCGGGAGTATGGATGGCTACACCTTC.

DNA of the CDR3: TGTGCCAGCAGCCTACCTAGGGGTTCCGACTATGGCTACACCTTC. The encoded protein is CASSLPRGSDYGYTF. The chain couples TRBV28 to TRBJ1-2; maybe TRBD1 (5 bases). Trimming stripped 6 bases from V and 3 bases from J, with 17 bases between. CDR1 and CDR2 (germline): MDHEN, SYDVKM. The CDR3 runs 15 residues.